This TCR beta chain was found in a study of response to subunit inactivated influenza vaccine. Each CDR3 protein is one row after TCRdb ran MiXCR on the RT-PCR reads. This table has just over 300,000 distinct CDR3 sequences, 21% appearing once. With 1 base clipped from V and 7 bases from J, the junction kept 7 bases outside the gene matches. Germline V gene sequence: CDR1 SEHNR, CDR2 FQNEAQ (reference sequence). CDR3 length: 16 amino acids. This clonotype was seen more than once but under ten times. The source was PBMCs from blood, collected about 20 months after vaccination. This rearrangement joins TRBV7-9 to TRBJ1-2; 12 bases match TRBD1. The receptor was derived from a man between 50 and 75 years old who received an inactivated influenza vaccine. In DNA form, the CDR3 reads TGTGCCAGCAGCTTAGGGGACAGGGGGCTGAGCGGTGGCTACACCTTC. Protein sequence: CASSLGDRGLSGGYTF.